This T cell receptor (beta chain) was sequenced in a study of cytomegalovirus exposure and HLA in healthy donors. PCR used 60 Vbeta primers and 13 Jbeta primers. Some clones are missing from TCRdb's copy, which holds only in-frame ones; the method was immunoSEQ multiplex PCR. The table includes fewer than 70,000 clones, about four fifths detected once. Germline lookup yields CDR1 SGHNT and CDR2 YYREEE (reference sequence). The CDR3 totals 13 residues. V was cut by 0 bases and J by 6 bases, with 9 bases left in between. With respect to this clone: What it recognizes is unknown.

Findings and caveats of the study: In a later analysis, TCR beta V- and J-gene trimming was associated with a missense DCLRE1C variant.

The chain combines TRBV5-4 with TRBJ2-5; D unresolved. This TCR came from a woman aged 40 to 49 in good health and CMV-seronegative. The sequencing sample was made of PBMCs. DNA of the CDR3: TGTGCCAGCAGCTTGGCCCAAGAGAAGACCCAGTACTTC. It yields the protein CASSLAQEKTQYF.